This T cell receptor beta chain stems from a study of tumor-infiltrating lymphocytes in oesophageal squamous cell carcinoma. Using its own MiXCR run on the PCR reads, TCRdb lists one record per CDR3 protein. The sample yields 20,000 to 25,000 distinct CDR3 sequences, around 37% seen once. Trimming pared 2 bases from V and 1 base from J, leaving 13 bases between. This CDR3 region has 16 residues. From germline, CDR1 is LNHNV and CDR2 YYDKDF (reference sequence). In this sample, this clonotype turned up many times. The V and J genes are TRBV15 and TRBJ2-3; tentative D call: TRBD2 (5 bases). The TCR originated in a female donor with esophageal squamous cell carcinoma. The sample comprised esophageal tumor tissue. Written as DNA, the CDR3 is TGTGCCACCAGCAGAAGGACTGCTTCAGGCACAGATACGCAGTATTTT. This translates into CATSRRTASGTDTQYF.